Presented here are 9 T cell receptor beta chains from one specimen sequenced in a study of blood T cell repertoires in COVID-19. The table came from immunoSEQ multiplex PCR; TCRdb's copy has only in-frame clones and leaves some out. The sample lists more than 250,000 clones, 90% occurring once. Sequences were obtained from PBMCs or T cells enriched from blood (not recorded which). These receptors were obtained from a woman under 30 with acute COVID-19.

This rearrangement joins TRBV6-5 to TRBJ2-7, with TRBD2 matching 12 bases. The V gene end was trimmed by 6 bases and the J gene end by 6 bases; junction bases not matched to a gene: 6. The V gene's germline CDR1 is MNHEY and CDR2 SVGAGI. The CDR3 covers 14 residues. In nucleotides, the CDR3 is TGTGCCAGCAGACAGCTAGCGGGAGGGTTCGAGCAGTACTTC. Translated: CASRQLAGGFEQYF.

This chain joins TRBV6-5 and TRBJ2-4; 10 positions match TRBD2. V trimming: 6 bases; J trimming: 12 bases; junction bases outside the gene matches: 2. The length of the CDR3 is 11 residues. CDR1 MNHEY and CDR2 SVGAGI come from the germline V gene. CDR3 nucleotides: TGTGCCAGCAGACTAGCGGGGAGTCAGTACTTC. Its translation is CASRLAGSQYF.

This chain connects TRBV7-2 to TRBJ2-7, with D possibly matching TRBD1 (5 bases). Germline lookup yields CDR1 SGHTA and CDR2 FQGNSA. The CDR3 loop spans 16 amino acids. Trimming pared 4 bases from V and 0 bases from J, leaving 16 bases between. For the CDR3, the DNA is TGTGCCAGCAGCTACCCAAGTCGGACACACTCCTACGAGCAGTACTTC. Translating it yields CASSYPSRTHSYEQYF.

This clone was found once. This chain connects TRBV7-8 to TRBJ1-2; TRBD1 might be the D (5 bases). CDR1 and CDR2 (germline): SGHVS, FQNEAQ. The CDR3 covers 13 residues. DNA of the CDR3: TGTGCTGTAGGTTGGGGAGGGGCCTATGGCTACACCTTC. Its protein product is CAVGWGGAYGYTF.

V usage is TRBV6-6 and J usage is TRBJ2-1; perhaps TRBD1 as D (5 bases). There are 13 residues in the CDR3. Per germline, CDR1 MNHNY and CDR2 SVGAGI (reference sequence). V gave up 2 bases and J gave up 10 bases, with 12 bases separating them. The CDR3 loop is CASSYGPQVEQFF. In DNA, the CDR3 is TGTGCCAGCAGTTACGGACCACAGGTCGAGCAGTTCTTC.

The chain couples TRBV4-1 to TRBJ2-1; 10 nucleotides agree with TRBD2. V gave up 4 bases and J gave up 6 bases; unmatched junction bases: 6. CDR1 is MGHRA and CDR2 is YSYEKL in the germline V gene. The CDR3 runs 15 residues. Here the CDR3 DNA reads TGCGCCAGCAGCCCTAGCGGGAGTTTTTTCAATGAGCAGTTCTTC. It specifies CASSPSGSFFNEQFF.

V gene TRBV30 combines with J gene TRBJ2-3; 7 bases fit TRBD2. V lost 2 bases to trimming and J lost 1 base; unmatched junction nucleotides: 9. There are 16 residues in the CDR3. Germline loops: CDR1 GTSNPN, CDR2 SVGIG (reference sequence). The CDR3 sequence is CAWSLRERYGTDTQYF. In nucleotides, the CDR3 is TGTGCCTGGAGTCTGCGGGAGCGATATGGCACAGATACGCAGTATTTT.

The gene calls are TRBV7-9 and TRBJ2-2, with TRBD2 matching over 8 bases. Per germline, CDR1 SEHNR and CDR2 FQNEAQ (reference sequence). With 5 bases clipped from V and 0 bases from J, the junction kept 5 bases outside the gene matches. The CDR3 sequence is 16 residues long. CDR3 loop: CASSGSGTTNTGELFF. CDR3 nucleotide sequence: TGTGCCAGCAGCGGTAGCGGGACGACGAACACCGGGGAGCTGTTTTTT.

The chain carries TRBV2 and TRBJ2-3; maybe TRBD1 (6 bases). Germline-derived CDR1 and CDR2 are SNHLY and FYNNEI. This CDR3 has 15 amino acids. V lost 6 bases and J lost 0, with 13 bases in between. The CDR3 coding sequence is TGTGCCAGCAGGGTACAGGGATCTAGCACAGATACGCAGTATTTT. It codes for CASRVQGSSTDTQYF. Together with reference TRBV2 and TRBJ2-3, the CDR3 gives the full variable domain: EPEVTQTPSHQVTQMGQEVILRCVPISNHLYFYWYRQILGQKVEFLVSFYNNEISEKSEIFDDQFSVERPDGSNFTLKIRSTKLEDSAMYFCASRVQGSSTDTQYFGPGTRLTVL.